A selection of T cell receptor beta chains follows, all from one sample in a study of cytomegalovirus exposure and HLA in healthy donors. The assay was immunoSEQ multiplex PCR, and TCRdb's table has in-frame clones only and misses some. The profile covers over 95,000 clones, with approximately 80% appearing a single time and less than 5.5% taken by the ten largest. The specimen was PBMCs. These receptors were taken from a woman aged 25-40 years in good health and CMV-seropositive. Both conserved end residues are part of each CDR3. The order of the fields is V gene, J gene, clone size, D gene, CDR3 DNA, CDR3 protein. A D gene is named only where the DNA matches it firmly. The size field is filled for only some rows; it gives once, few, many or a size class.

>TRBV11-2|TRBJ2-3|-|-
TGTGCCAGCAGCTTAGACAGGGTCACAGATACGCAGTATTTT
CASSLDRVTDTQYF
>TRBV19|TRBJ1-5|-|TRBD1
TGTGCCAGTGAAACAGGGGGTTCGCCCCAGCATTTT
CASETGGSPQHF
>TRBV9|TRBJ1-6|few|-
TGTGCCAGCAGCGTAGGGGGGGTTTCACCCCTCCACTTT
CASSVGGVSPLHF
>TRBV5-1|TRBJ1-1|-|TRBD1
TGCGCCAGCAGCTTCCAGGGGGATGGGACTGAAGCTTTCTTT
CASSFQGDGTEAFF
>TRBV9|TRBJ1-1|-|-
TGTGCCAGCAGCGTTGGCTTCGTCGAGGCCGTGGGCACTGAAGCTTTCTTT
CASSVGFVEAVGTEAFF
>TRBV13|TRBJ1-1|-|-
TGTGCCAGCAGCTTAGTCGGGGACACTGAAGCTTTCTTT
CASSLVGDTEAFF
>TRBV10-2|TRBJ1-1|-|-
TGCGCCAGCAGTGAGTGGAGGGTCCCTGAAGCTTTCTTT
CASSEWRVPEAFF
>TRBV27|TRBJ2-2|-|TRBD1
TGTGCCAGCAGTCTCGGGACAGGGAGGAGCGGGGAGCTGTTTTTT
CASSLGTGRSGELFF
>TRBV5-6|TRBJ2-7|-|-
TGTGCCAGCAGCTTCCCCCAGGGTATTGGGGCCTACGAGCAGTACTTC
CASSFPQGIGAYEQYF
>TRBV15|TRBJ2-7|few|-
TGTGCCACCAGCAGAGATCTGAGCGGACGTTCCGAGCAGTACTTC
CATSRDLSGRSEQYF
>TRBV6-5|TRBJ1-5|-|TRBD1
TGTGCCAGCAGTTACTCGTGGCAGGGGGATCAGCCCCAGCATTTT
CASSYSWQGDQPQHF
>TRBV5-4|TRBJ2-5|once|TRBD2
TGTGCCAGCAGCTTAGGTACTAGCGGTCAAGAGACCCAGTACTTC
CASSLGTSGQETQYF
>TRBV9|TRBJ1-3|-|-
TGTGCCAGCAGCGTAAACACAGACTCTGGAAACACCATATATTTT
CASSVNTDSGNTIYF
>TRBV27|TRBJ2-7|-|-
TGTGCCAGCAGTCCGTCCTTGGGGGCAAGCTCCTACGAGCAGTACTTC
CASSPSLGASSYEQYF
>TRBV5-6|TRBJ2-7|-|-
TGTGCCAGCAGCACAACCTACGAGCAGTACTTC
CASSTTYEQYF
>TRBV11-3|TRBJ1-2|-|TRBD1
TGTGCCAGCAGCTTAATGGGACAGACAGAAAGACATGGCTACACCTTC
CASSLMGQTERHGYTF
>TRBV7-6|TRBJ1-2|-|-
TGTGCCAGCAGCTTACGTCCGGGAGATGAATCGGTTGGCTACACCTTC
CASSLRPGDESVGYTF
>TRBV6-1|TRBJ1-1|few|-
TGTGCCAGCAGGAGAGGCCAGGGTCTCGACACTGAAGCTTTCTTT
CASRRGQGLDTEAFF
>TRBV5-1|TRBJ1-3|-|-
TGCGCCAGCAGCTTGGCCGGGGTGCCTGGAAACACCATATATTTT
CASSLAGVPGNTIYF
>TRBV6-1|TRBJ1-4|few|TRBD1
TGTGCCAGCAAGTCGGACAGGGCTCGTGGACTGTTTTTT
CASKSDRARGLFF
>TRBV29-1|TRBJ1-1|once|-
TGCAGCGTTCGGGGGGTCGAGCAGATGAACACTGAAGCTTTCTTT
CSVRGVEQMNTEAFF
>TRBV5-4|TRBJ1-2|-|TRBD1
TGTGCCAGCAGACTTGACAGGGGGGGAGGCTACACCTTC
CASRLDRGGGYTF
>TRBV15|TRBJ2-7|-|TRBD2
TGTGCCACCAGCAGAGATCCGGGACTAGTCAACGAGCAGTACTTC
CATSRDPGLVNEQYF
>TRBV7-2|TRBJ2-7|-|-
TGTGCCAGCAGCGGAAGACAGGGACCGGGGGATTACGAGCAGTACTTC
CASSGRQGPGDYEQYF
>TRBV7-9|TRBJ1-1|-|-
TGTGCCAGCAGCTTAGCTTTCGTGACAGCCTCTCCCCTGAACACTGAAGCTTTCTTT
CASSLAFVTASPLNTEAFF
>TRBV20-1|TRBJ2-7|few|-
TGCAGTGCTAGTGTTATGTCCGAGCAGTACTTC
CSASVMSEQYF
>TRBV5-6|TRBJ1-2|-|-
TGTGCCAGCAGCTTGGACGGGAACTATGGCTACACCTTC
CASSLDGNYGYTF
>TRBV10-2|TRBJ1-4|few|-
TGCGCCAGCAGTGAGATTGGGGGCAGTGAAAAACTGTTTTTT
CASSEIGGSEKLFF
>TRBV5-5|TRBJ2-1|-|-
TGTGCCAGCAGCTTGGGCACAAACAATGAGCAGTTCTTC
CASSLGTNNEQFF
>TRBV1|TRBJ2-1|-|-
TGCACCAGCAGCCAAGGCCTAGCGGGGGCAAACAATGAGCAGTTCTTC
CTSSQGLAGANNEQFF
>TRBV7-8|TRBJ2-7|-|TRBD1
TGTGCCAGCAGCCCAGGGGGTGGAGCCCGTTTAGAGCAGTACTTC
CASSPGGGARLEQYF
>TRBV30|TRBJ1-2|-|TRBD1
TGTGCCTGGAGTCCTCACAGGGGGCGGACATATAACTATGGCTACACCTTC
CAWSPHRGRTYNYGYTF
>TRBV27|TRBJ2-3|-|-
TGTGCCAGCAGTAGCGGGCTTCTAGGTCCAGATACGCAGTATTTT
CASSSGLLGPDTQYF
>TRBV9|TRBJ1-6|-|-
TGTGCCAGCAGCTCCTACCGGGGAGGTAAAAATTCACCCCTCCACTTT
CASSSYRGGKNSPLHF
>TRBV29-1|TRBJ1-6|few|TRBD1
TGCAGCGTCGGACAGGAGATTAATTCACCCCTCCACTTT
CSVGQEINSPLHF
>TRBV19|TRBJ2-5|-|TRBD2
TGTGCCAGTAGTTTGGCTAGCGGGAGTAGAGAGACCCAGTACTTC
CASSLASGSRETQYF
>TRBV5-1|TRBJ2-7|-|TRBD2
TGCGCCAGCAGCTCGAGCGGGATGGGGGACGAGCAGTACTTC
CASSSSGMGDEQYF
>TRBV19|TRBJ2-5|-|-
TGTGCCAGTAGTACTCACGACTTATTAGCGGGCCCCGAGGGGGCCCAGTACTTC
CASSTHDLLAGPEGAQYF
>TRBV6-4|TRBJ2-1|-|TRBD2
TGTGCCAGCAGTGCTACTAGCGGGGGGGTAGGTGAGCAGTTCTTC
CASSATSGGVGEQFF
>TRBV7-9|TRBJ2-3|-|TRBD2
TGTGCCAGCAGCTTAACCGGGGAGGGTGGTACGCAGTATTTT
CASSLTGEGGTQYF
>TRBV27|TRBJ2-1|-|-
TGTGCCAGCAGGAGCCCTGTGGGAGGTGGCAGGAATGAGCAGTTCTTC
CASRSPVGGGRNEQFF
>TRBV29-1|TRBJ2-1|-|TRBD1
TGCAGCGTTGGCCAGGGGGTGTTCAATGAGCAGTTCTTC
CSVGQGVFNEQFF
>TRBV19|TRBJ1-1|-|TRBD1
TGTGCCAGTAGTCGGTGGGACAGGGCCTCTGAAGCTTTCTTT
CASSRWDRASEAFF
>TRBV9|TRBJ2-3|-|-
TGTGCCAGCAGCGTAGGGCTAGCGGAGAGGGGGGATACGCAGTATTTT
CASSVGLAERGDTQYF
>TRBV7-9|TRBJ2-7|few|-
TGTGCCAGCAGTCGGGACAACTCCTACGAGCAGTACTTC
CASSRDNSYEQYF
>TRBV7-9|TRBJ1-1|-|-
TGTGCCAGCAGCTTAGCGCGGGCAGAAAACACTGAAGCTTTCTTT
CASSLARAENTEAFF
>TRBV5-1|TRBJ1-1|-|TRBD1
TGCGCCAGCAGCTTGGAAATACAGGGGGCTGAAGCTTTCTTT
CASSLEIQGAEAFF
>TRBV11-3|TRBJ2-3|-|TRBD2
TGTGCCAGCAGCCCCACGATGGGACTAGCGGGAGTTTTAGCAGATACGCAGTATTTT
CASSPTMGLAGVLADTQYF
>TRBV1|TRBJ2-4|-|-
TGCACCAGCAGCCAATTTCCGACTAGTTGTGTCAAAAACATTCAGTACTTC
CTSSQFPTSCVKNIQYF
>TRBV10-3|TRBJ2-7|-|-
TGTGCCATCAGTGGTGGGGCAGCCCTTCTTTCCTACGAGCAGTACTTC
CAISGGAALLSYEQYF
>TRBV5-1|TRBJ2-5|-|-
TGCGCCAGCAGCTTCATACAGGGGAGGAAGACCCAGTACTTC
CASSFIQGRKTQYF
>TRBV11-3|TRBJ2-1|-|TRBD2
TGTGCCAGCAGCTTTGGTAGCGGGGACGAGCGGGTCTTC
CASSFGSGDERVF
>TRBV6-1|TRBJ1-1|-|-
TGTGCCAGCAGTGAAGCGTCAGGTTGGGAGACTGAAGCTTTCTTT
CASSEASGWETEAFF
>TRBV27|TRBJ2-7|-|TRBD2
TGTGCCAGCAGTCTAAGACTAGCGGGTCCCTACGAGCAGTACTTC
CASSLRLAGPYEQYF